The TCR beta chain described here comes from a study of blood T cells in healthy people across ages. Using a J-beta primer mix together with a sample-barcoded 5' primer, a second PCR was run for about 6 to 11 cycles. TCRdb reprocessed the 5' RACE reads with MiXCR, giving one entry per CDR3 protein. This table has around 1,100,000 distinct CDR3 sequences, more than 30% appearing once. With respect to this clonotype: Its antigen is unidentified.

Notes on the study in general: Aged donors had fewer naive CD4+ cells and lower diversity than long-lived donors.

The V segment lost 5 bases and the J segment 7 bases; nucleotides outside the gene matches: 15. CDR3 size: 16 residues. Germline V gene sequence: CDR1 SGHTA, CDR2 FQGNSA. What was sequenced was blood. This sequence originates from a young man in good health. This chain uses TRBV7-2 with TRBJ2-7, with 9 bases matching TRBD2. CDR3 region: CASSPPGLATGNEQYF. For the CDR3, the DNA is TGTGCCAGCAGCCCGCCGGGACTAGCAACTGGGAATGAGCAGTACTTC.